Listed below are T cell receptor beta chains from one sample, sequenced in a study of T cell repertoires in cytomegalovirus infection. TCRdb ran MiXCR on the reads and lists one entry per CDR3 protein. The data contain fewer than 550,000 distinct CDR3 sequences, 16% of them singletons. The sequencing sample was made of CD8+ T cells from PBMCs. The source is a human donor in good health (CMV status not recorded). Some clones in this sample may be carry-over from other donors' samples. Each CDR3 is given with its conserved first and last residue. A D gene is named only where the DNA matches it firmly. Clone size is given for some rows only: seen once, a few or many times, or a class if the clone is expanded.

TRBD2	NA	TRBV19	TRBJ2-4	TGTGCCAGTAGTATGCCACTAGCGGTAGCCAAAAACATTCAGTACTTC	CASSMPLAVAKNIQYF
TRBD1	many	TRBV28	TRBJ2-3	TGTGCCAGCAGCCTCTCTGTGGGACAGATGACAGATACGCAGTATTTT	CASSLSVGQMTDTQYF
TRBD1	NA	TRBV20-1	TRBJ1-5	TGCAGTGCGAGTGGATTGACAGGGGTTTTTCAGCCCCAGCATTTT	CSASGLTGVFQPQHF
NA	many	TRBV12-3/TRBV12-4	TRBJ1-5	TGTGCCAGCAGTTTAGTGTACGAGGCCCAGCATTTT	CASSLVYEAQHF
TRBD1	few	TRBV4-1	TRBJ1-2	TGCGCCAGCAGCCAAGATCCCAGGGGGGGAGGCTACACCTTC	CASSQDPRGGGYTF
TRBD2	many	TRBV4-1	TRBJ2-3	TGCGCCAGCAGCCAACTCTCCATAGCGGGAGGAAGGGGGAGCACAGATACGCAGTATTTT	CASSQLSIAGGRGSTDTQYF
TRBD2	NA	TRBV7-9	TRBJ2-7	TGTGCCAGCAGCCCGACTAGCGTTGGAGACGAGCAGTACTTC	CASSPTSVGDEQYF
NA	many	TRBV7-9	TRBJ1-3	TGTGCCAGCAGACCACCGGGACAATTAGGCGGAAACACCATATATTTT	CASRPPGQLGGNTIYF
NA	many	TRBV10-3	TRBJ2-7	TGTGCCATCAGAGTCCGACAGGAACCTTACTACGAGCAGTACTTC	CAIRVRQEPYYEQYF
NA	NA	TRBV9	TRBJ1-1	TGTGCCAGCAGCGTAGCGGAGAGGATGAACACTGAAGCTTTCTTT	CASSVAERMNTEAFF
NA	NA	TRBV12-3/TRBV12-4	TRBJ1-1	TGTGCCAGCAGCAAGACGTTGAACACTGAAGCTTTCTTT	CASSKTLNTEAFF
NA	NA	TRBV6-5	TRBJ1-3	TGTGCCAGCAGCCCCCAGCTGGGTTCGGCTGGAAACACCATATATTTT	CASSPQLGSAGNTIYF
TRBD2	many	TRBV7-3	TRBJ2-3	TGTGCCAGCAGCCAGACTAGCCTTAGCACAGATACGCAGTATTTT	CASSQTSLSTDTQYF
NA	few	TRBV6-5	TRBJ2-7	TGTGCCAGCAGTTCTGGGTCGGGGGTCACCCTTCAGTACTTC	CASSSGSGVTLQYF
NA	NA	TRBV12-3/TRBV12-4	TRBJ1-2	TGTGCCAGCAGTTCTTTTAAAAGTGAGGGGGAGTTTAACTATGGCTACACCTTC	CASSSFKSEGEFNYGYTF
TRBD2	NA	TRBV27	TRBJ2-5	TGTGCCAGCAGCCGGACTAGCGGGAGAAACCAAGAGACCCAGTACTTC	CASSRTSGRNQETQYF
NA	few	TRBV14	TRBJ1-2	TGTGCCAGCAGCCAAGATCGCCGGGGTTCGTATGGCTACACCTTC	CASSQDRRGSYGYTF
NA	NA	TRBV27	TRBJ2-3	TGTGCCAGCGGTTTTAGCACAGATACGCAGTATTTT	CASGFSTDTQYF
TRBD1	many	TRBV11-2	TRBJ1-2	TGTGCCAGCAGCCCGGGACAGGGTTACTATGGCTACACCTTC	CASSPGQGYYGYTF
TRBD2	many	TRBV4-2	TRBJ2-2	TGTGCCAGCAGCCAAACGGGACTAGCGGACGAGGGGGGGACCGGGGAGCTGTTTTTT	CASSQTGLADEGGTGELFF
NA	NA	TRBV3-1	TRBJ2-1	TGTGCCAGCAGCCAAGATACTAGCCTCTATGAGCAGTTCTTC	CASSQDTSLYEQFF
NA	few	TRBV5-4	TRBJ1-5	TGTGCCAGCAGCTTGAGGGGCGCAGGGGCAAATCAGCCCCAGCATTTT	CASSLRGAGANQPQHF
TRBD1	NA	TRBV7-6	TRBJ1-3	TGTGCCAGCCTTCGGACAGGGGGAGGAAACACCATATATTTT	CASLRTGGGNTIYF
TRBD2	few	TRBV4-1	TRBJ2-1	TGCGCCAGCAGTCGACTAGCGGGGAACCTTAACAATGAGCAGTTCTTC	CASSRLAGNLNNEQFF
NA	many	TRBV6-2/TRBV6-3	TRBJ1-1	TGTGCCAGCAGTTACTCGATTAATCGTCCGAGACAGAATGAAGCTTTCTTT	CASSYSINRPRQNEAFF
TRBD2	NA	TRBV5-1	TRBJ2-5	TGCGCCAGCAGCGCGGGACTAGCGGGAGAAGAGACCCAGTACTTC	CASSAGLAGEETQYF
TRBD1	few	TRBV27	TRBJ2-1	TGTGCCAGCAGTTTGGGGAACAGGGGGCAGAGGGGGCAGTTCTTC	CASSLGNRGQRGQFF
NA	many	TRBV24-1	TRBJ2-1	TGTGCCACCAGTGACCACGACCCACCTCGTGGACAGCCCTACAATGAGCAGTTCTTC	CATSDHDPPRGQPYNEQFF
TRBD2	NA	TRBV2	TRBJ2-7	TGTGCCAGCAGAGACCCGGGACTAGCGGGCTATAGCTCCTACGAGCAGTACTTC	CASRDPGLAGYSSYEQYF
TRBD2	few	TRBV4-1	TRBJ2-1	TGCGCCAGCAGCCAAGAAAGACTAGCGGGGGGCACCTACAATGAGCAGTTCTTC	CASSQERLAGGTYNEQFF
NA	many	TRBV7-9	TRBJ2-3	TGTGCCAGCAGCTCGGGGACATCATACCCTACAGATACGCAGTATTTT	CASSSGTSYPTDTQYF
NA	many	TRBV27	TRBJ1-1	TGTGCCAGCAGCCGAAGACGGGAGAACACTGAAGCTTTCTTT	CASSRRRENTEAFF
NA	many	TRBV7-9	TRBJ2-7	TGTGCCAGCGACTCGACGAGCTCCTACGAGCAGTACTTC	CASDSTSSYEQYF
NA	NA	TRBV13	TRBJ2-1	TGTGCCAGCAGCTTAGCGGGGGTAGGGGACAATGAGCAGTTCTTC	CASSLAGVGDNEQFF
TRBD1	many	TRBV2	TRBJ1-6	TGTGCCAGCAGGTCGGACAGGCAGGCGGGATCCTATAATTCACCCCTCCACTTT	CASRSDRQAGSYNSPLHF
TRBD2	few	TRBV4-1	TRBJ2-1	TGCGCCAGCAGCTGGAGGGGCGGGAGTAAAGGTGAGCAGTTCTTC	CASSWRGGSKGEQFF
NA	many	TRBV28	TRBJ2-1	TGTGCCAGCAGTCCGCCCGGAATAGTTGGTGAGCAGTTCTTC	CASSPPGIVGEQFF
TRBD1	few	TRBV28	TRBJ1-5	TGTGCCAGCAGATACCGGGACAGGGGATTTCAGCCCCAGCATTTT	CASRYRDRGFQPQHF
NA	NA	TRBV28	TRBJ2-3	TGTGCCAGCAGTTTTGAGGAAACTACCTTCAATACGCAGTATTTT	CASSFEETTFNTQYF
TRBD2	NA	TRBV12-5	TRBJ2-5	TGTGCTAGTGGTTTGGTTCTAGCGGGGGGGCGTCGTGGTGGAGAGACCCAGTACTTC	CASGLVLAGGRRGGETQYF
TRBD1	many	TRBV7-9	TRBJ2-7	TGTGCCAGCAGCCCCAGGGGGGAGCAGTACTTC	CASSPRGEQYF
TRBD2	NA	TRBV13	TRBJ2-1	TGTGCCAGCAGCGGGCTAGCGGGAGGGAACCCCTACAATGAGCAGTTCTTC	CASSGLAGGNPYNEQFF
NA	few	TRBV19	TRBJ1-2	TGTGCCAGTCATCAAGGGAGGGGGTTCTATGGCTACACCTTC	CASHQGRGFYGYTF
TRBD1	NA	TRBV19	TRBJ1-2	TGTGCCAGTAGCGACTTGACAGGGGGCATGGGTGGCTACACCTTC	CASSDLTGGMGGYTF
NA	few	TRBV4-2	TRBJ1-6	TGTGCCAGCAGCCAAGATCCGGGGGCGCAGGGTTCACCCCTCCACTTT	CASSQDPGAQGSPLHF
NA	few	TRBV5-6	TRBJ1-2	TGTGCCAGCAGCTGGTGGGGAAGCTATGGCTACACCTTC	CASSWWGSYGYTF
NA	NA	TRBV27	TRBJ2-7	TGTGCCAGCAGCCCTGGGACTTATTCCTACGAGCAGTACTTC	CASSPGTYSYEQYF
TRBD1	few	TRBV6-1	TRBJ1-1	TGTGCCAGCAGCTCCGGGACAGCCTCCACTGAAGCTTTCTTT	CASSSGTASTEAFF
NA	NA	TRBV5-6	TRBJ2-7	TGTGCCAGCAGCTTCGGAGGGGAAGACCTCTACGAGCAGTACTTC	CASSFGGEDLYEQYF
NA	NA	TRBV20-1	TRBJ1-1	TGCAGTGCCTACTCGATTAGGGACACTGAAGCTTTCTTT	CSAYSIRDTEAFF
NA	many	TRBV6-5	TRBJ2-3	TGTGCCAGCCGGGGGAACGGCCTCACAGATACGCAGTATTTT	CASRGNGLTDTQYF
TRBD1	NA	TRBV11-2	TRBJ1-1	TGTGCCAGCAGCTTACTGACAGGGGGCGCGGAGAACACTGAAGCTTTCTTT	CASSLLTGGAENTEAFF
NA	few	TRBV12-3/TRBV12-4	TRBJ2-1	TGTGCCAGCAGTTTAAGGGCAGGCCTAGAGCAGTTCTTC	CASSLRAGLEQFF